Listed below are T cell receptor beta chains from one sample, sequenced in a study of blood T cell repertoires in COVID-19. Assay: immunoSEQ multiplex PCR; the TCRdb copy retains only in-frame clones and omits some. The data hold 94,000 or so clones, with 84% observed a single time. Sequenced sample: peripheral blood. These receptors were obtained from a man aged 55-75 years with acute or convalescent COVID-19. Both conserved end residues are part of each CDR3. Fields, in order: D gene, V gene, clone size, CDR3 length, J gene, CDR3 DNA, CDR3 protein. D genes are given only for firm matches. Size tells how often a clone was seen (once, few, many) or the class of an expanded clone, and some rows leave it out.

d_call: TRBD1; v_call: TRBV5-1; clone_size: NA; cdr3_length: 15; j_call: TRBJ2-1; cdr3_nt: TGCGCCAGCAGCTCCGGGACAGGGGGCATCAATGAGCAGTTCTTC; cdr3_aa: CASSSGTGGINEQFF
d_call: NA; v_call: TRBV19; clone_size: NA; cdr3_length: 15; j_call: TRBJ1-5; cdr3_nt: TGTGCCAGTAGTATGTCGACAGTACGAAATCAGCCCCAGCATTTT; cdr3_aa: CASSMSTVRNQPQHF
d_call: NA; v_call: TRBV5-8; clone_size: NA; cdr3_length: 15; j_call: TRBJ2-1; cdr3_nt: TGTGCCAGCAGCGACCGCAGGGGCTCCTACAATGAGCAGTTCTTC; cdr3_aa: CASSDRRGSYNEQFF
d_call: TRBD2; v_call: TRBV6-2/TRBV6-3; clone_size: NA; cdr3_length: 18; j_call: TRBJ2-3; cdr3_nt: TGTGCCAGCAGCCCACATGGACTAGCGGGGGTTGGAACTAAGACGCAGTATTTT; cdr3_aa: CASSPHGLAGVGTKTQYF
d_call: NA; v_call: TRBV27; clone_size: NA; cdr3_length: 15; j_call: TRBJ2-1; cdr3_nt: TGTGCCAGCAGCCAAAGGGGGGGCTCCTACAATGAGCAGTTCTTC; cdr3_aa: CASSQRGGSYNEQFF
d_call: TRBD1; v_call: TRBV5-1; clone_size: NA; cdr3_length: 16; j_call: TRBJ1-2; cdr3_nt: TGCGCCAGCAGCGAGGTGGGACAGGGATTCGGCTATGGCTACACCTTC; cdr3_aa: CASSEVGQGFGYGYTF
d_call: NA; v_call: TRBV15; clone_size: once; cdr3_length: 12; j_call: TRBJ2-3; cdr3_nt: TGTGCCACCGGGCAGGACACAGATACGCAGTATTTT; cdr3_aa: CATGQDTDTQYF
d_call: TRBD1; v_call: TRBV5-1; clone_size: NA; cdr3_length: 17; j_call: TRBJ1-6; cdr3_nt: TGCGCCAGCAGCGGCGGACAGGGGAGAGCCTATAATTCACCCCTCCACTTT; cdr3_aa: CASSGGQGRAYNSPLHF
d_call: NA; v_call: TRBV15; clone_size: NA; cdr3_length: 13; j_call: TRBJ2-5; cdr3_nt: TGTGCCACCAGCAGAGACAGCCAAGAGACCCAGTACTTC; cdr3_aa: CATSRDSQETQYF
d_call: NA; v_call: TRBV6-5; clone_size: once; cdr3_length: 13; j_call: TRBJ1-2; cdr3_nt: TGTGCCAGCAGAAGGGAAACAGGGAGCCCTCCAATCTTC; cdr3_aa: CASRRETGSPPIF
d_call: TRBD2; v_call: TRBV2; clone_size: NA; cdr3_length: 15; j_call: TRBJ2-1; cdr3_nt: TGTGCCAGCAATTCCGGGACTAGCGGGGGCAATGAGCAGTTCTTC; cdr3_aa: CASNSGTSGGNEQFF
d_call: NA; v_call: TRBV7-2; clone_size: NA; cdr3_length: 18; j_call: TRBJ1-5; cdr3_nt: TGTGCCAGCAGCTTAGTGGGCAGCACGAGATATAGCAATCAGCCCCAGCATTTT; cdr3_aa: CASSLVGSTRYSNQPQHF
d_call: TRBD1; v_call: TRBV19; clone_size: NA; cdr3_length: 14; j_call: TRBJ1-5; cdr3_nt: TGTGCCAGTAGGGGCAGGGGGTTTCCTCAGCCCCAGCATTTT; cdr3_aa: CASRGRGFPQPQHF
d_call: TRBD2; v_call: TRBV24-1; clone_size: NA; cdr3_length: 13; j_call: TRBJ2-1; cdr3_nt: TGTGCCACCAGTTCAAGGACTAGTGCGGGGCAGTTCTTC; cdr3_aa: CATSSRTSAGQFF
d_call: NA; v_call: TRBV2; clone_size: few; cdr3_length: 20; j_call: TRBJ2-1; cdr3_nt: TGTGCCAGCAGTACCCCCCGGGACTGGGTGACCTTTACATCCGTCAATGAGCAGTTCTTC; cdr3_aa: CASSTPRDWVTFTSVNEQFF
d_call: TRBD1; v_call: TRBV4-1; clone_size: NA; cdr3_length: 15; j_call: TRBJ1-4; cdr3_nt: TGCGCCAGCAGCAGCTTGGGACAGGGTCATGAAAAACTGTTTTTT; cdr3_aa: CASSSLGQGHEKLFF